Shown below are 11 T cell receptor beta chains from a single sample sequenced in a study of blood T cell repertoires in COVID-19. Profiled with immunoSEQ multiplex PCR; TCRdb holds only in-frame clones, not every one. The sample gives around 160,000 clones, approximately 80% of which show up once; approximately 5.4% is in the top ten. Specimen: PBMCs or T cells enriched from blood (not recorded which). The receptors shown here come from a man aged 40-50 years who had recovered from COVID-19.

V usage is TRBV6-6 and J usage is TRBJ1-1, with TRBD1 matching over 8 bases. The CDR3 length is 14 residues. Trimming at V came to 5 bases and at J to 5 bases, leaving 7 bases not matched to a gene. Germline lookup yields CDR1 MNHNY and CDR2 SVGAGI (reference sequence). The CDR3 DNA is TGTGCCAGCAGTGAGACAGGGGTGGAAACTGAAGCTTTCTTT. Encoded protein: CASSETGVETEAFF.

The chain is built from TRBV12-5 and TRBJ1-1, with D unresolved. Deletions cut 5 bases from V and 2 bases from J, with 12 bases between. The CDR3 length is 14 residues. CDR1 LGHNT and CDR2 FRNRAP come from the germline V gene. The CDR3 DNA follows: TGTGCTAGTGGTCCGGCGGCAAAAAACACTGAAGCTTTCTTT. Translation: CASGPAAKNTEAFF.

V is TRBV11-2 and J is TRBJ2-1, with 9 bases lining up with TRBD2. From germline, CDR1 is SGHAT and CDR2 FQNNGV. This CDR3 comprises 17 residues. V lost 5 bases to trimming and J lost 4 bases; unmatched junction nucleotides: 12. This chain's CDR3 is CASSPGAQRGAYNEQFF. The CDR3 DNA reads as TGTGCCAGCAGCCCGGGGGCCCAGCGGGGGGCATACAATGAGCAGTTCTTC.

The chain has TRBV30 and TRBJ1-5, with 8 nucleotides matching TRBD1. The CDR3 extends over 12 amino acids. The junction had 2 bases not matched to a gene; V was cut back by 5 bases and J by 5 bases. Germline V gene lookup returns CDR1 GTSNPN and CDR2 SVGIG (reference sequence). The CDR3 DNA is TGTGCCTGGGGACAGGGTTATCAGCCCCAGCATTTT. It yields the protein CAWGQGYQPQHF.

This clone was seen at least ten times. The chain combines TRBV7-3 with TRBJ2-3; TRBD2 matches 8 bases. V gave up 5 bases and J gave up 3 bases; unmatched junction bases: 13. Germline V CDR1 and CDR2: SGHTA, FQGTGA. CDR3 length equals 17 residues. The CDR3 sequence: CASSPRPGGPGTDTQYF. The CDR3 DNA follows: TGTGCCAGCAGCCCAAGACCGGGGGGGCCCGGGACAGATACGCAGTATTTT. The entire variable domain, with the rest obtained from reference TRBV7-3 and TRBJ2-3, is as follows: GAGVSQTPSNKVTEKGKYVELRCDPISGHTALYWYRQSLGQGPEFLIYFQGTGAADDSGLPNDRFFAVRPEGSVSTLKIQRTERGDSAVYLCASSPRPGGPGTDTQYFGPGTRLTVL.

For this clone: The sample carries other DNA sequences with the same CDR3. The rearrangement links TRBV30 to TRBJ2-3, with TRBD2 matching 9 bases. This CDR3 is 14 amino acids long. Losses at the gene ends were 4 bases for V and 1 base for J; bases not matched to a gene: 3. Germline values: CDR1 GTSNPN, CDR2 SVGIG (reference sequence). The CDR3 region has the DNA TGTGCCTGGACCGCTAGCGGGGGCACAGATACGCAGTATTTT. Translation gives CAWTASGGTDTQYF.

V usage is TRBV7-2 and J usage is TRBJ2-5; 12 bases line up with TRBD2. Germline V gene data show CDR1 as SGHTA and CDR2 as FQGNSA. V was clipped by 0 bases and J by 2 bases; unmatched bases: 1. CDR3 length equals 16 residues. The CDR3 protein is CASSLAGTSGQETQYF. The CDR3, as DNA: TGTGCCAGCAGCTTAGCGGGGACTAGCGGGCAAGAGACCCAGTACTTC.

The rearrangement joins TRBV2 to TRBJ1-2; 8 bases match TRBD1. The J segment lost 4 bases and the V segment lost 11 bases, leaving 15 bases of the junction unmatched. This CDR3 has 15 amino acids. CDR1 SNHLY and CDR2 FYNNEI come from the germline V gene. The CDR3 reads CARGGQEGTAYGYTF. The DNA for the CDR3 is TGTGCCCGAGGGGGACAGGAGGGTACCGCCTATGGCTACACCTTC.

CDR3: CAWSVAGARTDTQYF. CDR3 DNA: TGTGCCTGGAGTGTAGCAGGGGCGCGAACAGATACGCAGTATTTT. This rearrangement joins TRBV30 to TRBJ2-3; TRBD1 might be the D (6 bases). Germline V lookup: CDR1 GTSNPN, CDR2 SVGIG (reference sequence). The CDR3 has 15 residues. Trimming pared 0 bases from V and 3 bases from J, leaving 13 bases between. The whole variable domain, filled in from reference TRBV30 and TRBJ2-3, reads SQTIHQWPATLVQPVGSPLSLECTVEGTSNPNLYWYRQAAGRGLQLLFYSVGIGQISSEVPQNLSASRPQDRQFILSSKKLLLSDSGFYLCAWSVAGARTDTQYFGPGTRLTVL.

The CDR3: CASSTGPQGTPLHF. The CDR3 DNA is TGTGCCAGCAGCACCGGGCCACAGGGGACACCCCTCCACTTT. J is TRBJ1-6 and V is TRBV7-3; 7 bases are a match to TRBD1. From germline, CDR1 is SGHTA and CDR2 FQGTGA. The CDR3 spans 14 residues. The trim removed 5 bases at V and 11 bases at J, leaving 9 bases unmatched.

This rearrangement joins TRBV5-1 to TRBJ2-3, with 8 bases that match TRBD2. The CDR3 covers 14 residues. The V gene end was trimmed by 2 bases and the J gene end by 1 base; junction bases not matched to a gene: 0. CDR1 is SGHRS and CDR2 is YFSETQ in the germline V gene. The DNA of the CDR3 is TGCGCCAGCAGCTTAGCGGGGGGCACAGATACGCAGTATTTT. The encoded protein is CASSLAGGTDTQYF.